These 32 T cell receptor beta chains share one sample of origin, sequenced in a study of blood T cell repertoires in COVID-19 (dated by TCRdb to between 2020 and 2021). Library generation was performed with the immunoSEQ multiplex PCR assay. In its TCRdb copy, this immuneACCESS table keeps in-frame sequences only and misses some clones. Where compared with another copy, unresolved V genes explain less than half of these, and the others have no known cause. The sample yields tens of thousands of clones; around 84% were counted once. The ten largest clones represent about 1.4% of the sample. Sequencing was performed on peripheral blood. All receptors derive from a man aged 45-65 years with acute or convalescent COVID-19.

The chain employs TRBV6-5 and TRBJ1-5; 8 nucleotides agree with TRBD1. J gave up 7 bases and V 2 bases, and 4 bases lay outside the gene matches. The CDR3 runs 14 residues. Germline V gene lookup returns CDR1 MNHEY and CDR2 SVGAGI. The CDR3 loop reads CASSYGSGGQPQHF. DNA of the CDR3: TGTGCCAGCAGTTACGGTTCAGGGGGCCAGCCCCAGCATTTT.

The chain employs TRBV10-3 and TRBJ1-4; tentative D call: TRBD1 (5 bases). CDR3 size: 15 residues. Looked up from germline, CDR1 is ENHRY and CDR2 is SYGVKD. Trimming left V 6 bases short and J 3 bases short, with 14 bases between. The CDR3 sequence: CAISDRGLANEKLFF. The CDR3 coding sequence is TGTGCCATCAGCGACCGGGGGTTAGCTAATGAAAAACTGTTTTTT.

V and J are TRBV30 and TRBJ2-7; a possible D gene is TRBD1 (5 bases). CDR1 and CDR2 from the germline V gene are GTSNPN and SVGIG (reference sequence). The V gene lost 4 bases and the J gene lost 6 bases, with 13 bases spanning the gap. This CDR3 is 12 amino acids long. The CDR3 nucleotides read TGTGCCTGGAAAGCTGCGCAGGGCGAGCAGTACTTC. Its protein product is CAWKAAQGEQYF. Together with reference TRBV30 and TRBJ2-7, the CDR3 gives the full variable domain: SQTIHQWPATLVQPVGSPLSLECTVEGTSNPNLYWYRQAAGRGLQLLFYSVGIGQISSEVPQNLSASRPQDRQFILSSKKLLLSDSGFYLCAWKAAQGEQYFGPGTRLTVT.

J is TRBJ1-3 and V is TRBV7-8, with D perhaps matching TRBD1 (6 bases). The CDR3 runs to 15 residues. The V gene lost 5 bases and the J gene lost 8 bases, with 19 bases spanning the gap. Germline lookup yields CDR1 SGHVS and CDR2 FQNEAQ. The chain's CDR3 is CASSPRSGGLDTIYF. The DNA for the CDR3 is TGTGCCAGCAGCCCCCGGTCTGGGGGCCTGGACACCATATATTTT.

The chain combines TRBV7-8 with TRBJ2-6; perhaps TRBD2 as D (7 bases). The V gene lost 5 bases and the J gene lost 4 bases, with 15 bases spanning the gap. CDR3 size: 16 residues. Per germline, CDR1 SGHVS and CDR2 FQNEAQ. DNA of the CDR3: TGTGCCAGCAGCCCCATGGGGGGGCTAGGGGCCAACGTCCTGACTTTC. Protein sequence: CASSPMGGLGANVLTF.

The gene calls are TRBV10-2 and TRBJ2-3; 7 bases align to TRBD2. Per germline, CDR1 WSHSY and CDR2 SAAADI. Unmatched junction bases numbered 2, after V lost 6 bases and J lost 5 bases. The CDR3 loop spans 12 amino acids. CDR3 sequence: CASRWGGDTQYF. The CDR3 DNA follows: TGCGCCAGCAGGTGGGGGGGAGATACGCAGTATTTT.

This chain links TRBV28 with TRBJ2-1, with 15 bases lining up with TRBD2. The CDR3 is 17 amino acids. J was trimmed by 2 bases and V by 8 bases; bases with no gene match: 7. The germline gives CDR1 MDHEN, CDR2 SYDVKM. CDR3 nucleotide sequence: TGTGCCAGCGGCGCCGGGACTAGCGGGAGGACCTACAATGAGCAGTTCTTC. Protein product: CASGAGTSGRTYNEQFF.

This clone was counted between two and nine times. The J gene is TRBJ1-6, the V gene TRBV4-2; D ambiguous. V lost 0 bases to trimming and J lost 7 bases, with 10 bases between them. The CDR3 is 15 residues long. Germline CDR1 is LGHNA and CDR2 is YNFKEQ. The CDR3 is CASSQDRGENSPLHF. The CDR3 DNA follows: TGTGCCAGCAGCCAAGATCGCGGGGAGAATTCACCCCTCCACTTT.

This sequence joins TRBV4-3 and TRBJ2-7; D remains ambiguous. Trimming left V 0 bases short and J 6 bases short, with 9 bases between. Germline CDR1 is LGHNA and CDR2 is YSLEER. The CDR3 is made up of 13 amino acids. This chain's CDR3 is CASSQEKRTEQYF. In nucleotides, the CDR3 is TGCGCCAGCAGCCAAGAGAAGAGAACCGAGCAGTACTTC.

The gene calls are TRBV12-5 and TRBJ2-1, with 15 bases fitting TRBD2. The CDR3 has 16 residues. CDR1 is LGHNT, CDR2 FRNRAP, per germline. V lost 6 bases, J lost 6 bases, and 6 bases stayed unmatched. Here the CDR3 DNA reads TGTGCTAGTGGACGGACTAGCGGGGGGGCTGTCAATGAGCAGTTCTTC. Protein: CASGRTSGGAVNEQFF. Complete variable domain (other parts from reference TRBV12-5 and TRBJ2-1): DARVTQTPRHKVTEMGQEVTMRCQPILGHNTVFWYRQTMMQGLELLAYFRNRAPLDDSGMPKDRFSAEMPDATLATLKIQPSEPRDSAVYFCASGRTSGGAVNEQFFGPGTRLTVL.

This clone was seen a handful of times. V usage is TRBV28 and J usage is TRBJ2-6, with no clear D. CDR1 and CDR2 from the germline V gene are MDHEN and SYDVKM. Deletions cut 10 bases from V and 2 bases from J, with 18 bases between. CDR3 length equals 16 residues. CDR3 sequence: CATQTLKYPGANVLTF. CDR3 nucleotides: TGTGCCACGCAAACTCTCAAGTACCCTGGGGCCAACGTCCTGACTTTC.

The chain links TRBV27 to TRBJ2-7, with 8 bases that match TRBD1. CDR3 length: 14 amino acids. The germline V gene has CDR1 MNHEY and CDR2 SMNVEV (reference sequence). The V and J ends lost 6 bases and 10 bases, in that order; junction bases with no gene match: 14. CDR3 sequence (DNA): TGTGCCAGCAGCCGTGGACAGGGCCCATCATATCAGTACTTC. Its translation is CASSRGQGPSYQYF.

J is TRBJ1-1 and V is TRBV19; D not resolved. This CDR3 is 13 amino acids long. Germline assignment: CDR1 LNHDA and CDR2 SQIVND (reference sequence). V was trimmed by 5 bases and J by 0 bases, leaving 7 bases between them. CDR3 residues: CASSLTVNTEAFF. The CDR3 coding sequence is TGTGCCAGTAGTCTCACAGTGAACACTGAAGCTTTCTTT.

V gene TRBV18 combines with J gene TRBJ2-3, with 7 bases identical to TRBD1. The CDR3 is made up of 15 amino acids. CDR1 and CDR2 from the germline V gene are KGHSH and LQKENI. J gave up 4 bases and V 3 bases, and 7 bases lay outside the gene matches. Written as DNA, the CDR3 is TGTGCCAGCTCACCTAAACAGGGGTGGGCAGATACGCAGTATTTT. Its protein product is CASSPKQGWADTQYF.

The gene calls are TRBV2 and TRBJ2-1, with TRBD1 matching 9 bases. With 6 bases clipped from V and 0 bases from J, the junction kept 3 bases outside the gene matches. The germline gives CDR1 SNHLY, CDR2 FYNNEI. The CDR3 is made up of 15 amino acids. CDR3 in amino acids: CASREDRGSYNEQFF. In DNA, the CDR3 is TGTGCCAGCAGGGAGGACAGGGGCTCCTACAATGAGCAGTTCTTC.

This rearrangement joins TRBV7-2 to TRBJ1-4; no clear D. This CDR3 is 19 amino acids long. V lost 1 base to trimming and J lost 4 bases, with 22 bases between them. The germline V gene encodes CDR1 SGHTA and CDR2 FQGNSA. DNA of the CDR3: TGTGCCAGCAGCTTAGATTTGGCAGGACCCCGCGGGAGTAATGAAAAACTGTTTTTT. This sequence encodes CASSLDLAGPRGSNEKLFF. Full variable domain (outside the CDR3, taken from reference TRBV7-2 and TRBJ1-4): GAGVSQSPSNKVTEKGKDVELRCDPISGHTALYWYRQSLGQGLEFLIYFQGNSAPDKSGLPSDRFSAERTGGSVSTLTIQRTQQEDSAVYLCASSLDLAGPRGSNEKLFFGSGTQLSVL.

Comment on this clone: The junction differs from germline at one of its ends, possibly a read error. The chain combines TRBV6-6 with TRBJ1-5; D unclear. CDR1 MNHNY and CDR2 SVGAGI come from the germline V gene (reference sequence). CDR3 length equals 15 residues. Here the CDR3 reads CASSYYGYSNQPQHF. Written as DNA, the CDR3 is TGTGCCAGCAGCTACTACGGTTATAGCAATCAGCCCCAGCATTTT.

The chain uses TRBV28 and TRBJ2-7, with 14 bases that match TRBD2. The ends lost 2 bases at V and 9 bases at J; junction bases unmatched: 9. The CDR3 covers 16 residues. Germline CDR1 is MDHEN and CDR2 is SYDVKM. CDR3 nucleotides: TGTGCCAGCAGTTTACATGGACTAGCGGGAGGCACAGTGCAGTACTTC. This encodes CASSLHGLAGGTVQYF.

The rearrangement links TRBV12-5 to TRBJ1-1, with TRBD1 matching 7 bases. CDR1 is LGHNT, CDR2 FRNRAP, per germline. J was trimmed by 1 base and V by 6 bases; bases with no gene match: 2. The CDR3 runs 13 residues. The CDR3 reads CASGGQPNTEAFF. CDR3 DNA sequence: TGTGCTAGTGGGGGACAGCCGAACACTGAAGCTTTCTTT.

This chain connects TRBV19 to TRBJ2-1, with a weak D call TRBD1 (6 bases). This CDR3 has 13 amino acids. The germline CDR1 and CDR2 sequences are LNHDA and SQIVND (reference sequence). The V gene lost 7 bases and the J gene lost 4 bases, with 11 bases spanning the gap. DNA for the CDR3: TGTGCCAGTACGGACAGAGAATACAATGAGCAGTTCTTC. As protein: CASTDREYNEQFF.

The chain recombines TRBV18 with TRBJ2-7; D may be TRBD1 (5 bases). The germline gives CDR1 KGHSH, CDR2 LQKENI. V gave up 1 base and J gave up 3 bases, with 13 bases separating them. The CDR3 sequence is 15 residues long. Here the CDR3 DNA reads TGTGCCAGCTCACCACGGTCAGGGAACCACTACGAGCAGTACTTC. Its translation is CASSPRSGNHYEQYF.

CDR3 loop: CASSFSTGDTQETQYF. CDR3 in DNA: TGTGCCAGCAGCTTCTCGACAGGGGACACACAAGAGACCCAGTACTTC. The rearrangement links TRBV5-6 to TRBJ2-5; 8 nucleotides line up with TRBD1. This CDR3 is built from 16 residues. Trimming took 2 bases from V and 2 from J; bases not matched to a gene: 8. CDR1 is SGHDT and CDR2 is YYEEEE in the germline V gene. Full variable domain (remainder filled in from reference TRBV5-6 and TRBJ2-5): DAGVTQSPTHLIKTRGQQVTLRCSPKSGHDTVSWYQQALGQGPQFIFQYYEEEERQRGNFPDRFSGHQFPNYSSELNVNALLLGDSALYLCASSFSTGDTQETQYFGPGTRLLVL.

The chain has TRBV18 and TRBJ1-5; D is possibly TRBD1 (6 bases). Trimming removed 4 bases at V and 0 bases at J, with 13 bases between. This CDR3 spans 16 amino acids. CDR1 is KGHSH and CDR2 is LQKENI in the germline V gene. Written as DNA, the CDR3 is TGTGCCAGCTCACTCACACAGGGAAATAGCAATCAGCCCCAGCATTTT. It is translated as CASSLTQGNSNQPQHF.

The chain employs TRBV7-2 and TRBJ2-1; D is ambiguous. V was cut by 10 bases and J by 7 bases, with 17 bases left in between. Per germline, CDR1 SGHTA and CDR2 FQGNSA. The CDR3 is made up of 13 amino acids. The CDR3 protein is CATNTGYGNEQFF. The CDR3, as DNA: TGTGCCACCAATACCGGGTATGGGAATGAGCAGTTCTTC.

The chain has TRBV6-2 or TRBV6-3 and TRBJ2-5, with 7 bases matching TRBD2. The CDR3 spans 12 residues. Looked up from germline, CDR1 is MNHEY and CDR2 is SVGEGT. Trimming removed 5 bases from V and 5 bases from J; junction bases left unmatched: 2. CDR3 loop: CASSTSAETQYF. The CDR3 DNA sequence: TGTGCCAGCAGTACTAGCGCTGAGACCCAGTACTTC.

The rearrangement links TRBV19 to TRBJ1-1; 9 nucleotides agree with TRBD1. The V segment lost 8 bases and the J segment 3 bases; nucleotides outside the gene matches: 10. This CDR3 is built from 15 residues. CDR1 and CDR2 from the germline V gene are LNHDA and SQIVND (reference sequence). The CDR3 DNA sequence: TGTGCCAGTCGCCCACAGGGGGCCAGGGACACTGAAGCTTTCTTT. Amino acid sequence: CASRPQGARDTEAFF. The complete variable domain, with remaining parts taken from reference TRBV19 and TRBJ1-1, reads DGGITQSPKYLFRKEGQNVTLSCEQNLNHDAMYWYRQDPGQGLRLIYYSQIVNDFQKGDIAEGYSVSREKKESFPLTVTSAQKNPTAFYLCASRPQGARDTEAFFGQGTRLTVV.

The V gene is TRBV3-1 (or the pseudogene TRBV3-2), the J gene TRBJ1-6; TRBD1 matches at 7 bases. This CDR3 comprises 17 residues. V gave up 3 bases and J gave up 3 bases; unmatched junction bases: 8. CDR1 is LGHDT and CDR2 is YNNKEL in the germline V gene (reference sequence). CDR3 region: CASSHSPGTVYNSPLHF. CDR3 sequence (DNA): TGTGCCAGCAGCCATTCCCCCGGGACAGTCTATAATTCACCCCTCCACTTT.

The CDR3 nucleotides read TGCGCCAGCAGCCAACTAGCGGGAGAAGTCGAGCAGTACTTC. This sequence encodes CASSQLAGEVEQYF. The chain carries TRBV4-1 and TRBJ2-7; 10 nucleotides line up with TRBD2. Losses at the gene ends were 2 bases for V and 6 bases for J; bases not matched to a gene: 4. CDR1 and CDR2 (germline): MGHRA, YSYEKL. The length of the CDR3 is 14 residues.

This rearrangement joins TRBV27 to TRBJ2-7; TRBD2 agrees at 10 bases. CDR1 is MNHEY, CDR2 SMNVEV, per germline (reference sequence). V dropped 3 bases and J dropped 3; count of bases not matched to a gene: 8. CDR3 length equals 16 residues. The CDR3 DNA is TGTGCCAGCAGTTTTTGGGGGACTAGCGCGATCTACGAGCAGTACTTC. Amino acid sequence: CASSFWGTSAIYEQYF.

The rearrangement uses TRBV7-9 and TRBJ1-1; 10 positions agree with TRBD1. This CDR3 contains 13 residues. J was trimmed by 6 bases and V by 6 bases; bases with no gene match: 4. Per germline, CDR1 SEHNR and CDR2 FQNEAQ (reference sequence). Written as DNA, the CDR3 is TGTGCCAGCAGGGGACAGGGGCGCGCTGAAGCTTTCTTT. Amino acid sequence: CASRGQGRAEAFF.

The CDR3 sequence: CASSPIEGTGDEQYF. The CDR3 region has the DNA TGTGCCAGCAGTCCCATAGAGGGGACAGGGGACGAGCAGTACTTC. The chain uses TRBV28 and TRBJ2-7; 10 bases align to TRBD1. Germline V lookup: CDR1 MDHEN, CDR2 SYDVKM. J lost 5 bases, V lost 5 bases, and 9 bases had no gene match. CDR3 size: 15 residues.

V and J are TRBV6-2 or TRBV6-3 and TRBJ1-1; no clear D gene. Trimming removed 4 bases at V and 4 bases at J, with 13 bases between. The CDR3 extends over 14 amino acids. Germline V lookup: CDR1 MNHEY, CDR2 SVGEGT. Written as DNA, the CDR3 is TGTGCCAGCAGTTTACTCCTCTCAAGCACTGAAGCTTTCTTT. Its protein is CASSLLLSSTEAFF.